This TCR beta chain was captured by sequencing in a study of T cell changes during pregnancy in multiple sclerosis. This CDR3 has 17 amino acids. Germline CDR1 PRHDT, CDR2 FYEKMQ (reference sequence). Trimming shortened V by 5 bases and J by 0 bases, and 19 bases separated the two germline ends. Profiled with immunoSEQ multiplex PCR; TCRdb holds only in-frame clones, not every one. The table has 30,000 to 40,000 clones, roughly 91% seen once. The gene calls are TRBV13 and TRBJ1-1, with D possibly being TRBD1 (5 bases). The source was CD8+ T cells from peripheral blood mononuclear cells, collected in the second trimester of pregnancy. This receptor was identified in a female donor with multiple sclerosis, enrolled in a pregnancy study. CDR3 sequence: CASSLPPGWGVNTEAFF. In DNA, the CDR3 is TGTGCCAGCAGCCTACCCCCAGGGTGGGGGGTGAACACTGAAGCTTTCTTT.